The sequence of this T cell receptor (beta chain) was determined in a study of blood T cells in healthy people across ages. The CDR3 contains 18 residues. V lost 1 base and J lost 4; bases outside the gene matches: 6. The germline V gene has CDR1 MNHEY and CDR2 SVGAGI. For the second PCR, which ran for about 7 to 11 cycles, a sample-barcoded 5' primer and a J-beta primer mix were used. TCRdb re-derived calls from the 5' RACE reads in MiXCR, one entry per CDR3 protein. This table has 1.5 million to 2 million distinct CDR3 sequences, roughly 50% appearing once. This receptor was identified in a woman in her thirties or forties in good health. The material sequenced was blood. The chain employs TRBV6-5 and TRBJ2-6; 11 nucleotides align to TRBD1. The CDR3 nucleotides read TGTGCCAGCAGTTACTATGGACAGGGGGCGCGAGGGGCCAACGTCCTGACTTTC. Protein product: CASSYYGQGARGANVLTF.